These 32 T cell receptor beta chains were all obtained from the same sample, sequenced in a study of T-cell memory formation after mild COVID-19. TCRdb itself ran the 5' RACE reads through MiXCR, one entry per CDR3 protein. The data show tens of thousands of distinct CDR3 sequences, about 13% seen once. The sample was PBMCs or a T cell subset sorted from them (not recorded which). The receptors here all came from a man between 18 and 35 years old who had mild COVID-19 (a few samples of this study predate the infection). Cell type and time point are not known.

The chain joins TRBV4-1 to TRBJ1-6; D unresolved. This CDR3 is 18 amino acids long. V was clipped by 2 bases and J by 2 bases, with 16 bases between them. Germline V CDR1 and CDR2: MGHRA, YSYEKL. The CDR3 nucleotides are TGCGCCAGCAGCCAAATTCCCTTGAGTGGTCCCTATAATTCACCCCTCCACTTT. This gives the protein CASSQIPLSGPYNSPLHF.

This clonotype has just a few counts. This chain uses TRBV10-2 with TRBJ1-1, with D possibly being TRBD1 (6 bases). The CDR3 is 15 amino acids. The V and J ends lost 6 bases and 1 base respectively, with 15 bases between them. Germline CDR1 reads WSHSY; CDR2 reads SAAADI. The CDR3: CASSLTGISNTEAFF. The CDR3 DNA is TGCGCCAGCAGCCTGACAGGCATTTCGAACACTGAAGCTTTCTTT.

This clonotype was seen at least ten times. The genes are TRBV4-1 and TRBJ1-2; no firm D call. Trimming cost V 0 bases and J 5 bases, with 7 bases left between them. The V gene's germline CDR1 is MGHRA and CDR2 YSYEKL. The CDR3 has 13 residues. CDR3 amino acids: CASSQESGYGYTF. In DNA form, the CDR3 reads TGCGCCAGCAGCCAAGAATCCGGGTATGGCTACACCTTC.

CDR3 DNA: TGCGCCAGCAGCCACACAGGGACGAACGGCCACACTGAAGCTTTCTTT. Translated, it gives CASSHTGTNGHTEAFF. This rearrangement joins TRBV4-1 to TRBJ1-1, with D possibly TRBD1 on 6 matching bases. The germline V gene has CDR1 MGHRA and CDR2 YSYEKL. Between the trimmed V and J ends, which lost 3 bases and 3 bases, there was a span of 17 bases. CDR3 size: 16 residues.

Only a few counts were recorded for this clonotype. The chain employs TRBV28 and TRBJ1-4, with a tentative D call TRBD1 (5 bases). In germline, CDR1 is MDHEN, CDR2 SYDVKM. This CDR3 has 16 residues. Between the trimmed V and J ends, which lost 6 bases and 0 bases, there was a span of 14 bases. The CDR3 coding sequence is TGTGCCAGCAGCGGGCGGGGGAACCCAACTAATGAAAAACTGTTTTTT. Protein: CASSGRGNPTNEKLFF.

This clonotype was recorded at least ten times. The V gene is TRBV5-1, the J gene TRBJ2-3; D is possibly TRBD1 (5 bases). CDR3 length: 17 amino acids. Trimming left V 3 bases short and J 2 bases short, with 19 bases between. CDR1 and CDR2 (germline): SGHRS, YFSETQ. CDR3 residues: CASSSMDKHLTTDTQYF. CDR3 DNA: TGCGCCAGCAGCTCCATGGACAAGCACCTTACCACAGATACGCAGTATTTT. The whole variable domain, filled in from reference TRBV5-1 and TRBJ2-3, reads KAGVTQTPRYLIKTRGQQVTLSCSPISGHRSVSWYQQTPGQGLQFLFEYFSETQRNKGNFPGRFSGRQFSNSRSEMNVSTLELGDSALYLCASSSMDKHLTTDTQYFGPGTRLTVL.

The chain employs TRBV2 and TRBJ2-2; 11 bases fit TRBD2. The CDR3 length is 16 residues. Trimming at V came to 5 bases and at J to 5 bases, leaving 7 bases not matched to a gene. Germline V CDR1 and CDR2: SNHLY, FYNNEI. The CDR3 DNA is TGTGCCAGCAGTATTCTAGCGGGGGGCGGAACCGGGGAGCTGTTTTTT. Amino acids: CASSILAGGGTGELFF.

This clonotype has just a few counts. J is TRBJ1-4 and V is TRBV7-9; TRBD1 is a possible D gene (5 bases). The CDR3 has 14 residues. V gave up 5 bases and J gave up 2 bases, with 9 bases separating them. In germline, CDR1 is SEHNR, CDR2 FQNEAQ (reference sequence). In DNA form, the CDR3 reads TGTGCCAGCAGCCCAGGGTCTACTAATGAAAAACTGTTTTTT. Residues: CASSPGSTNEKLFF.

The chain recombines TRBV7-9 with TRBJ2-5, with 7 bases identical to TRBD1. Germline CDR1 is SEHNR and CDR2 is FQNEAQ (reference sequence). The CDR3 covers 14 residues. V lost 2 bases and J lost 2; bases outside the gene matches: 2. CDR3 in amino acids: CASSLQGVQETQYF. The CDR3 DNA follows: TGTGCCAGCAGCTTACAGGGGGTTCAAGAGACCCAGTACTTC.

Only a few counts were recorded for this clonotype. This chain connects TRBV5-8 to TRBJ2-1, with 9 bases that match TRBD1. The CDR3 runs to 14 residues. Per the germline V gene, CDR1 is SGHTS and CDR2 is YDEGEE. Trimming cost V 2 bases and J 5 bases; bases outside gene matches: 2. The DNA for the CDR3 is TGTGCCAGCAGCTTTGGGACAGGGAACAATGAGCAGTTCTTC. It yields the protein CASSFGTGNNEQFF.

This clonotype has more than one count but fewer than ten. The chain couples TRBV19 to TRBJ2-6, with 10 bases aligning to TRBD1. The germline CDR1 and CDR2 sequences are LNHDA and SQIVND (reference sequence). Unmatched junction bases numbered 7, after V lost 5 bases and J lost 0 bases. CDR3 length: 18 residues. CDR3 sequence reads: CASSPGTGARSGANVLTF. The CDR3, as DNA: TGTGCCAGTAGTCCGGGGACAGGGGCCCGCTCTGGGGCCAACGTCCTGACTTTC.

This clonotype was seen a few times. In nucleotides, the CDR3 is TGTGCCAGCAGCTCATATCCGCTTAATTCACCCCTCCACTTT. It translates to CASSSYPLNSPLHF. V is TRBV5-6 and J is TRBJ1-6; D remains ambiguous. This CDR3 contains 14 residues. Looked up from germline, CDR1 is SGHDT and CDR2 is YYEEEE. Trimming cost V 3 bases and J 6 bases, with 10 bases left between them.

This clonotype came up a few times. The chain carries TRBV6-5 and TRBJ1-1; D is perhaps TRBD1 (6 bases). From germline, CDR1 is MNHEY and CDR2 SVGAGI. The CDR3 loop spans 15 amino acids. V lost 5 bases, J lost 0 bases, and 13 bases lay in between. CDR3 in DNA: TGTGCCAGCAGTAGGACAGCGAACGTGAACACTGAAGCTTTCTTT. Protein product: CASSRTANVNTEAFF.

V is TRBV12-3 or TRBV12-4 and J is TRBJ1-4, with 7 bases fitting TRBD1. This CDR3 has 16 residues. Germline trimming cut 2 bases from V and 5 bases from J; bases unmatched to any gene: 8. The CDR3: CASSLSSGGGNEKLFF. DNA for the CDR3: TGTGCCAGCAGTTTAAGCTCAGGGGGAGGGAATGAAAAACTGTTTTTT.

This clonotype was counted a few times. In nucleotides, the CDR3 is TGCGCCAGCAGCTTGAGGGCCGGGACAGGGGGCAGAGGGGAGCAGTTCTTC. It yields the protein CASSLRAGTGGRGEQFF. The chain recombines TRBV5-1 with TRBJ2-1; 12 bases are a match to TRBD1. Per germline, CDR1 SGHRS and CDR2 YFSETQ. V shed 1 base, J shed 10 bases, and the junction held 12 bases outside the gene matches. The CDR3 runs to 17 residues.

By sample share, this clonotype is large (0.1 to 1%). The V gene is TRBV6-2 or TRBV6-3, the J gene TRBJ2-3; TRBD1 matches 7 bases. Trimming at V came to 0 bases and at J to 2 bases, leaving 5 bases not matched to a gene. The length of the CDR3 is 16 residues. The V gene's germline CDR1 is MNHEY and CDR2 SVGEGT. The CDR3 here is CASSYSMDRHTDTQYF. Written as DNA, the CDR3 is TGTGCCAGCAGTTACTCGATGGACAGGCACACAGATACGCAGTATTTT.

The chain links TRBV4-1 to TRBJ2-1, with 10 bases fitting TRBD2. Germline lookup yields CDR1 MGHRA and CDR2 YSYEKL. Trimming at V came to 1 base and at J to 7 bases, leaving 7 bases not matched to a gene. The CDR3 consists of 16 residues. The CDR3 DNA is TGCGCCAGCAGCCAAGTAGCGGGGGGCCTCAGGAATGAGCAGTTCTTC. This gives the protein CASSQVAGGLRNEQFF.

This clonotype showed up just a few times. This sequence joins TRBV29-1 and TRBJ2-5; D call uncertain. This CDR3 has 12 amino acids. Trimming pared 2 bases from V and 5 bases from J, leaving 9 bases between. CDR1 and CDR2 (germline): SQVTM, ANQGSEA. The CDR3 DNA follows: TGCAGCGTTGAATTGCAGTCCGAGACCCAGTACTTC. Its translation: CSVELQSETQYF. Variable domain in full (rest from reference TRBV29-1 and TRBJ2-5): SAVISQKPSRDICQRGTSLTIQCQVDSQVTMMFWYRQQPGQSLTLIATANQGSEATYESGFVIDKFPISRPNLTFSTLTVSNMSPEDSSIYLCSVELQSETQYFGPGTRLLVL.

The table lists this clonotype with many counts. The V and J genes are TRBV5-1 and TRBJ2-5; D call uncertain. Trimming took 0 bases from V and 4 from J, leaving 4 bases between them. This CDR3 contains 12 residues. Germline assignment: CDR1 SGHRS and CDR2 YFSETQ. The CDR3 here is CASSLDRETQYF. The CDR3 region has the DNA TGCGCCAGCAGCTTGGATCGAGAGACCCAGTACTTC.

This chain connects TRBV21-1 to TRBJ2-6; the table's D call, TRBD1, was not checked against the DNA. TRBV21-1 is annotated as a pseudogene. The CDR3 sequence is 19 residues long. The CDR3 loop is CASSSFVGAQLSGANVLTF. CDR3 bases: TGTGCCAGCTCATCGTTTGTCGGGGCGCAACTCTCTGGGGCCAACGTCCTGACTTTC.

This clonotype was seen a handful of times. The rearrangement joins TRBV7-8 to TRBJ1-1, with 7 bases fitting TRBD1. Losses at the gene ends were 8 bases for V and 0 bases for J; bases not matched to a gene: 3. Germline values: CDR1 SGHVS, CDR2 FQNEAQ. The CDR3 loop spans 13 amino acids. The CDR3 nucleotides are TGTGCCAGCGGGGACAGAATGAACACTGAAGCTTTCTTT. Protein product: CASGDRMNTEAFF.

This clonotype was recorded only once. The chain joins TRBV5-1 to TRBJ2-3; no firm D call. The CDR3 length is 13 residues. Germline CDR1 reads SGHRS; CDR2 reads YFSETQ. V gave up 0 bases and J gave up 9 bases, with 11 bases separating them. DNA of the CDR3: TGCGCCAGCAGCTTGGTCAGGTTCGGCACGCAGTATTTT. Its protein product is CASSLVRFGTQYF.

The chain joins TRBV14 to TRBJ2-7; TRBD1 aligns across 8 bases. V shed 0 bases and J 1 base; nucleotides not matched to a gene: 2. CDR1 SGHDN and CDR2 FVKESK come from the germline V gene. There are 15 residues in the CDR3. The CDR3 region has the DNA TGTGCCAGCAGCCAAGATTGGACAGGGTCCTACGAGCAGTACTTC. The encoded protein is CASSQDWTGSYEQYF.

In DNA form, the CDR3 reads TGCAGCGTTGAAAAGGCGACAGAAGGAAACATTCAGTACTTC. Translation: CSVEKATEGNIQYF. The gene calls are TRBV29-1 and TRBJ2-4; maybe TRBD1 (5 bases). The CDR3 is 14 residues long. Deletions cut 2 bases from V and 6 bases from J, with 14 bases between. The germline V gene has CDR1 SQVTM and CDR2 ANQGSEA.

This clonotype was observed many times. The chain couples TRBV7-9 to TRBJ2-1; 7 nucleotides match TRBD1. V dropped 5 bases and J dropped 5; count of bases not matched to a gene: 12. The germline gives CDR1 SEHNR, CDR2 FQNEAQ (reference sequence). The CDR3 runs to 16 residues. Here the CDR3 reads CASSPQGILGNNEQFF. CDR3 coding DNA: TGTGCCAGCAGCCCACAGGGGATTCTCGGAAACAATGAGCAGTTCTTC.

This clonotype was observed many times. V is TRBV6-5 and J is TRBJ2-1; 7 bases line up with TRBD1. V shed 2 bases, J shed 5 bases, and the junction held 6 bases outside the gene matches. CDR3 size: 15 residues. CDR1 is MNHEY, CDR2 SVGAGI, per germline. CDR3 amino acids: CASSYGRGYNNEQFF. In DNA form, the CDR3 reads TGTGCCAGCAGTTACGGCAGGGGGTACAACAATGAGCAGTTCTTC.

V and J are TRBV27 and TRBJ1-5; D is unclear. The CDR3 spans 13 residues. With 2 bases removed from V and 5 bases from J, the gap between germline ends came to 7 bases. The V gene's germline CDR1 is MNHEY and CDR2 SMNVEV (reference sequence). The CDR3 loop reads CASSLREYQPQHF. The CDR3 DNA is TGTGCCAGCAGTTTACGAGAGTATCAGCCCCAGCATTTT.

This clonotype has a count of ten or more. This rearrangement joins TRBV7-2 to TRBJ2-7; D gene ambiguous. The CDR3 is 17 amino acids. The V gene's germline CDR1 is SGHTA and CDR2 FQGNSA. Trimming removed 8 bases at V and 2 bases at J, with 25 bases between. CDR3 in amino acids: CASPAKVPLSGTYEQYV. CDR3 sequence (DNA): TGTGCCAGCCCAGCGAAGGTCCCGTTGTCAGGAACCTACGAGCAGTACGTC.

This clonotype came up a few times. V gene TRBV7-8 combines with J gene TRBJ1-1; D is undetermined. The germline gives CDR1 SGHVS, CDR2 FQNEAQ. This CDR3 is 13 amino acids long. Trimming removed 5 bases from V and 4 bases from J, with 11 bases in between. CDR3 amino acids: CASSQAWGTEAFF. The DNA for the CDR3 is TGTGCCAGCAGCCAGGCGTGGGGCACTGAAGCTTTCTTT. Full variable domain (outside the CDR3, taken from reference TRBV7-8 and TRBJ1-1): GAGVSQSPRYKVAKRGQDVALRCDPISGHVSLFWYQQALGQGPEFLTYFQNEAQLDKSGLPSDRFFAERPEGSVSTLKIQRTQQEDSAVYLCASSQAWGTEAFFGQGTRLTVV.

This clonotype was seen more than once but under ten times. The chain combines TRBV14 with TRBJ2-5; 9 nucleotides align to TRBD1. The junction had 4 bases not matched to a gene; V was cut back by 3 bases and J by 5 bases. The CDR3 has 14 residues. From germline, CDR1 is SGHDN and CDR2 FVKESK. The CDR3 here is CASSHGTGRETQYF. The CDR3 bases are TGTGCCAGCAGCCATGGGACAGGGCGGGAGACCCAGTACTTC.

V usage is TRBV7-3 and J usage is TRBJ2-1, with 9 bases lining up with TRBD2. Looked up from germline, CDR1 is SGHTA and CDR2 is FQGTGA. CDR3 length: 18 amino acids. V lost 3 bases and J lost 0; bases outside the gene matches: 9. CDR3 region: CASSFLSSGGGSYNEQFF. The CDR3 DNA reads as TGTGCCAGCAGCTTTTTGAGTAGCGGGGGAGGCTCCTACAATGAGCAGTTCTTC.

V usage is TRBV15 and J usage is TRBJ2-1; D is possibly TRBD1 (6 bases). Trimming took off 5 bases at V and 4 bases at J, with 18 bases between the two ends. Germline CDR1 is LNHNV and CDR2 is YYDKDF (reference sequence). The CDR3 has 16 residues. CDR3 sequence reads: CATSGGGAQGYNEQFF. CDR3 bases: TGTGCCACCAGCGGCGGAGGCGCACAGGGTTACAATGAGCAGTTCTTC. Filled out from reference TRBV15 and TRBJ2-1, the complete variable domain reads DAMVIQNPRYQVTQFGKPVTLSCSQTLNHNVMYWYQQKSSQAPKLLFHYYDKDFNNEADTPDNFQSRRPNTSFCFLDIRSPGLGDTAMYLCATSGGGAQGYNEQFFGPGTRLTVL.